This TCR beta chain comes out of a study of blood T cell repertoires in COVID-19 (dated by TCRdb to 2018 to 2020). Broadly, across the study: The collaborator samples originated in the United States, Italy and Spain and spanned the acute and convalescent phases of COVID-19. Where available, HLA class I and class II types were taken from metadata supplied by the sample provider and were not determined by assay-based typing. The material from the prospective study consisted of cDNA or gDNA derived from T cells, B-cell-depleted T cells, or PBMCs. The repertoires were released in a freely available public database intended as a resource for research on the immune response to SARS-CoV-2. Deeply sampled blood TCRbeta repertoires from subjects exposed to, actively infected with, or recovered from COVID-19 were included in the dataset. The samples were drawn from the first 160 participants of the ongoing ImmuneRACE study and from more than 1,000 subjects provided by 6 global collaborators. A de-identified subject ID, COVID-19 status, age in years and sex were almost always included in the sample metadata.

As for this clone: There is no known antigen for this receptor. Base qualities are not provided; no much larger clone lies one nucleotide away.

Whole blood was collected in K2EDTA tubes by collaborating institutions according to the institutions' own protocols. For TCRbeta analysis, collaborators shipped samples as frozen whole blood, isolated PBMCs, or DNA extracted from either of those sample types. There are 12 amino acids in the CDR3, from cysteine to phenylalanine inclusive. Of all the DNA, just the CDR3 is kept, 36 bases in frame from base 1. The V and J ends are trimmed by 6 bases and 1 base, leaving 7 bases between them. CDR1 and CDR2 are read off the germline V gene as SGHRS and YFSETQ. The immunoSEQ Assay, a bias-controlled multiplex PCR, was used to amplify TCRbeta CDR3 regions from genomic DNA. From the authors' description of their analysis: The number of nucleated cells in each sample was estimated from the amplification of reference gene primers within the assay. To quantify the absolute abundance of each unique TCRbeta CDR3 rearrangement, sequence reads were collapsed and filtered. For each sample, productive Simpson clonality was calculated as the square root of Simpson's diversity index over productive rearrangements. Entries here come from immuneACCESS through TCRdb and include only in-frame sequences with V and J called. Some clones fail to appear in such tables; in the studies checked, an unresolved V gene covers under half of the shortfall, and the cause of the remainder is unknown. V, J and clone size are taken as reported in that table, and D and trimming were inferred from the DNA itself. The sample profile shows about 120,000 clones; 80% to 90% of them were found once. The top ten clones comprise 4% to 5.5% of the sample.

Study-level results and caveats: The quantity of clinical and demographic metadata differed by source and by participant and was supplied without curation.

The V gene is TRBV5-1 and the J gene is TRBJ1-1; a tentative D match to TRBD1 spans 6 bases. This receptor was taken from a man aged 35 to 55 with acute or convalescent COVID-19. Sequencing used peripheral blood. Here is the DNA: TGCGCCAGCAAACAGGGGAACACTGAAGCTTTCTTT. Its amino acids are CASKQGNTEAFF.